This T cell receptor (beta chain) is drawn from a study of blood T cell repertoires in COVID-19. For the study at large: Samples came from the United States, Italy and Spain, spanning acute and convalescent COVID-19.

Generated by immunoSEQ multiplex PCR, the TCRdb table keeps only in-frame clones and is missing some. The data contain 300,000 to 400,000 clones, about 88% of them singletons. Assignment of participants to cohorts was predicated upon participant-reported clinical history. Each recovered donor of Cohort 3 presented with two negative PCRs, clearance, or symptom resolution. This clone was observed a single time. Germline CDR1 reads MNHEY; CDR2 reads SVGAGI. Trimming took 0 bases from V and 1 from J, leaving 6 bases between them. The length of the CDR3 is 14 residues. The chain couples TRBV6-5 to TRBJ1-1; D gene ambiguous. The sequencing sample was made of PBMCs or T cells enriched from blood (not recorded which). The sequence was obtained from a woman between 18 and 29 years old who had recovered from COVID-19. The CDR3 loop is CASSYSEKNTEAFF. CDR3 DNA sequence: TGTGCCAGCAGTTACTCAGAGAAGAACACTGAAGCTTTCTTT.